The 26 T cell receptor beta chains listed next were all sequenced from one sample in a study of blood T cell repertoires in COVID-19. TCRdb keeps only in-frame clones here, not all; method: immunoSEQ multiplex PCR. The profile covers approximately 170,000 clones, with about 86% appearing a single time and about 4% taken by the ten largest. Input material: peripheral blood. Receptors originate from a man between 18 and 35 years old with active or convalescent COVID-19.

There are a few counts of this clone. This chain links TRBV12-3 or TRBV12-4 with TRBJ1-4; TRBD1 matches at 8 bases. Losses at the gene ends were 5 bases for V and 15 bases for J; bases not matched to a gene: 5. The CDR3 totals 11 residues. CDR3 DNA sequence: TGTGCCAGCAGTATCGGACAGGGAGTGTTTTTT. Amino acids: CASSIGQGVFF.

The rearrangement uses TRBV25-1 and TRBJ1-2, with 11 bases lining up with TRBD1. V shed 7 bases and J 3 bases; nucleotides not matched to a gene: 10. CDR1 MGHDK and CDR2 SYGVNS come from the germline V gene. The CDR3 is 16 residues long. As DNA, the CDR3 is TGTGCCAGCACCGGACAGGGGGCCTTACTAGACTATGGCTACACCTTC. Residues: CASTGQGALLDYGYTF.

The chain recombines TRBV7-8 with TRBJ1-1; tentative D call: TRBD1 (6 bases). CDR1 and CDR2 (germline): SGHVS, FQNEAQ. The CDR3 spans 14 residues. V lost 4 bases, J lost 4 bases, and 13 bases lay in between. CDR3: CASSYREGSTEAFF. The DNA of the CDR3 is TGTGCCAGCAGCTACAGGGAGGGAAGCACTGAAGCTTTCTTT.

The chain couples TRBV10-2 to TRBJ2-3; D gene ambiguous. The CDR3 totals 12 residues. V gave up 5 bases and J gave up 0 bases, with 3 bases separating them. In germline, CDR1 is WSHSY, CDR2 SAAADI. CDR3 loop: CASSQSTDTQYF. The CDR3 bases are TGCGCCAGCAGTCAGAGCACAGATACGCAGTATTTT.

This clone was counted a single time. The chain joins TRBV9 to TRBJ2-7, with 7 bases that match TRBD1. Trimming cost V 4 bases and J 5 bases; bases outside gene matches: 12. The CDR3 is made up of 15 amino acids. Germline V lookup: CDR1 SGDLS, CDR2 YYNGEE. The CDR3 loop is CASSPTGISGHEQYF. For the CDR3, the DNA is TGTGCCAGCAGCCCGACAGGGATATCAGGCCACGAGCAGTACTTC.

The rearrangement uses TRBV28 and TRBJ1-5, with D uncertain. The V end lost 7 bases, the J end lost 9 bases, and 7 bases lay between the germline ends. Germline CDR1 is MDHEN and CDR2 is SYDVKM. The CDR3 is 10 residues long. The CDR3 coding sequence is TGTGCCAGCAACTACTGGCCCCAGCATTTT. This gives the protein CASNYWPQHF. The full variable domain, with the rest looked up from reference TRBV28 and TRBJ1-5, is DVKVTQSSRYLVKRTGEKVFLECVQDMDHENMFWYRQDPGLGLRLIYFSYDVKMKEKGDIPEGYSVSREKKERFSLILESASTNQTSMYLCASNYWPQHFGDGTRLSIL.

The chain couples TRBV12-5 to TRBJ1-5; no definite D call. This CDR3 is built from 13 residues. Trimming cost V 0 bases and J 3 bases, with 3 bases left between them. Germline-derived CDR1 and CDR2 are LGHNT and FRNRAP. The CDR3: CASGLVSNQPQHF. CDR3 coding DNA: TGTGCTAGTGGTTTGGTCTCCAATCAGCCCCAGCATTTT.

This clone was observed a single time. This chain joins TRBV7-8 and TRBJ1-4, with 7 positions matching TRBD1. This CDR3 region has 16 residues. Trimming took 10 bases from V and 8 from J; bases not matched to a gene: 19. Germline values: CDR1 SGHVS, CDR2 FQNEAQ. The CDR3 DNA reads TGTGCCACCAAATCGTTGGAAGACAGGGTTTGGGAAAAACTGTTTTTT. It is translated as CATKSLEDRVWEKLFF.

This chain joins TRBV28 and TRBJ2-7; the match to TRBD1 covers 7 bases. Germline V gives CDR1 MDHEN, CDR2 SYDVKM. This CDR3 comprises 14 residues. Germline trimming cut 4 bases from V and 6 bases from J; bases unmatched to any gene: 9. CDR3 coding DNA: TGTGCCAGCAGTTCCAGGGGGATAAGGTCCGAGCAGTACGTC. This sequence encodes CASSSRGIRSEQYV.

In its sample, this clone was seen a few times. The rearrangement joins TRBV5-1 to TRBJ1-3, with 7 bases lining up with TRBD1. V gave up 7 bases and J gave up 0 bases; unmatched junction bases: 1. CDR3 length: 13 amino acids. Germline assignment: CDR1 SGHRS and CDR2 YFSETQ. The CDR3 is CASRQGSGNTIYF. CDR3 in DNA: TGCGCCAGCCGACAGGGCTCTGGAAACACCATATATTTT. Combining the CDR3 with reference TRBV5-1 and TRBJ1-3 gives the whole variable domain KAGVTQTPRYLIKTRGQQVTLSCSPISGHRSVSWYQQTPGQGLQFLFEYFSETQRNKGNFPGRFSGRQFSNSRSEMNVSTLELGDSALYLCASRQGSGNTIYFGEGSWLTVV.

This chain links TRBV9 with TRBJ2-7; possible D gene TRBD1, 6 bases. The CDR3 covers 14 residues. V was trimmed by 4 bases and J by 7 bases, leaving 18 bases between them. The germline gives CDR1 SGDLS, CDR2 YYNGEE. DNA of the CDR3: TGTGCCAGCAGCCCACAGGGCAGGGGCGATGAGCAGTACTTC. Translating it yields CASSPQGRGDEQYF.

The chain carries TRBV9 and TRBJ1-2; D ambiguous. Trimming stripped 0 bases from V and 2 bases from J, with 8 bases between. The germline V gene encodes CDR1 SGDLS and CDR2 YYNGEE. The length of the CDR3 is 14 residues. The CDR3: CASSVGQLNYGYTF. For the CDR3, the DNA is TGTGCCAGCAGCGTAGGGCAGTTAAACTATGGCTACACCTTC.

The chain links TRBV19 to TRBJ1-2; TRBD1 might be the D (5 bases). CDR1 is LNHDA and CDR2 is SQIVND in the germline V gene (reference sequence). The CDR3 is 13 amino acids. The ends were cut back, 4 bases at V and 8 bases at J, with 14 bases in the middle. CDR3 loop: CASSTAMTEGYTF. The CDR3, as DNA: TGTGCCAGTAGTACCGCCATGACAGAGGGCTACACCTTC.

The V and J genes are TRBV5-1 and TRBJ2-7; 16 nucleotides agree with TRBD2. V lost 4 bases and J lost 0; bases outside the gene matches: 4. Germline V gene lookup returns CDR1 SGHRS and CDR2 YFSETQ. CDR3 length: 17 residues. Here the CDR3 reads CASSLGLAGGSSYEQYF. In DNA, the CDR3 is TGCGCCAGCAGCCTGGGACTAGCGGGAGGGAGCTCCTACGAGCAGTACTTC.

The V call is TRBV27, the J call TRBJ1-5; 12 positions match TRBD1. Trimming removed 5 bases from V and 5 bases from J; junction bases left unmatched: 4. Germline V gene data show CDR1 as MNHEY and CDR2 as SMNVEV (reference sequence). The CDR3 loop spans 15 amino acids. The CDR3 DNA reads TGTGCCAGCAGTGGGGGGACAGGGGGCGATCAGCCCCAGCATTTT. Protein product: CASSGGTGGDQPQHF.

The CDR3 DNA sequence: TGTGCCAGCAGCATGTACACAGATACGCAGTATTTT. It codes for CASSMYTDTQYF. The chain links TRBV5-4 to TRBJ2-3; D is ambiguous. Looked up from germline, CDR1 is SGHNT and CDR2 is YYREEE (reference sequence). V dropped 4 bases and J dropped 2 bases, with 5 bases sitting between them. The CDR3 runs 12 residues.

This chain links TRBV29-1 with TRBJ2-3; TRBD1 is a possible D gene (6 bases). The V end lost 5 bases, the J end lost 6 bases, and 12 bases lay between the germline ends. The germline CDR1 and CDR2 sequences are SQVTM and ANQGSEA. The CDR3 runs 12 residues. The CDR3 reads CSVLQGPDTQYF. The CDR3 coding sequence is TGCAGCGTTTTACAGGGCCCCGATACGCAGTATTTT.

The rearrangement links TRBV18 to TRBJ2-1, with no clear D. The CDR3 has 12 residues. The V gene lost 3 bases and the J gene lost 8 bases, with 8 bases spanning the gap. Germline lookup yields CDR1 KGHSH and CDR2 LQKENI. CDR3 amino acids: CASSPQADEQFF. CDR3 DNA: TGTGCCAGCTCACCCCAAGCCGATGAGCAGTTCTTC.

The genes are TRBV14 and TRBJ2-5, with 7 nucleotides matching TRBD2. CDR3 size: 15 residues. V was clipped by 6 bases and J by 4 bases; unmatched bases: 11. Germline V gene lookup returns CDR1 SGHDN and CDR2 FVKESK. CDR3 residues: CASSFGTGGAETQYF. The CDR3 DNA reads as TGTGCCAGCAGTTTTGGGACGGGAGGCGCAGAGACCCAGTACTTC.

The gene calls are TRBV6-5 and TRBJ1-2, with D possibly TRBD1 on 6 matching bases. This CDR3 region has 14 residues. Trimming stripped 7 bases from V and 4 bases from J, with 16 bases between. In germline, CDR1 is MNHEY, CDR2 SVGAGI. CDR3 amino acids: CASNKGGVGYGYTF. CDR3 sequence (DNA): TGTGCCAGCAACAAAGGGGGGGTAGGCTATGGCTACACCTTC.

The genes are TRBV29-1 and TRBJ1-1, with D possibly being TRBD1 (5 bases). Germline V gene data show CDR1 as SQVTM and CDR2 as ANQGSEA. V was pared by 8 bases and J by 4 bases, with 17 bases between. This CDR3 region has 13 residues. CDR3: CSIRRGEGTEAFF. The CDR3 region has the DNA TGCAGCATCCGGCGGGGGGAGGGCACTGAAGCTTTCTTT.

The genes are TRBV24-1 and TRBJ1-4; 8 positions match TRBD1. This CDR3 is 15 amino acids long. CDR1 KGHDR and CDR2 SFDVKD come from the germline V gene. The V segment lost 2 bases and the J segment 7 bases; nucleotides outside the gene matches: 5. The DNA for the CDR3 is TGTGCCACCAGTGATTCAGGGGGCTTGGCTGAAAAACTGTTTTTT. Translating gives CATSDSGGLAEKLFF.

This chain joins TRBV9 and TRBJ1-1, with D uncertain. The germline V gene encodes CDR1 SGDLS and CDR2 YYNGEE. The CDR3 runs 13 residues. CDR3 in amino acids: CASKAGGRPEAFF. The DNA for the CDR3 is TGTGCTTCGAAGGCGGGTGGACGTCCTGAAGCTTTCTTT.

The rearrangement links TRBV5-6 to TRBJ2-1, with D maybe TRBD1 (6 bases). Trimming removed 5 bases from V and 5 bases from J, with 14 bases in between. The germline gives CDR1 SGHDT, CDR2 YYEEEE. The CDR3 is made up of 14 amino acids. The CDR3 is CASSLTGLDNEQFF. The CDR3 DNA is TGTGCCAGCAGTTTAACAGGGTTGGACAATGAGCAGTTCTTC.

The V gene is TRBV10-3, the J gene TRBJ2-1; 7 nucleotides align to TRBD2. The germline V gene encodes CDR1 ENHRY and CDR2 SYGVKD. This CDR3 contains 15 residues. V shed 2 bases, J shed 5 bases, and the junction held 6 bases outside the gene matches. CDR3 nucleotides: TGTGCCATCAGTGAGAAATCAGCGGGACACAATGAGCAGTTCTTC. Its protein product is CAISEKSAGHNEQFF.

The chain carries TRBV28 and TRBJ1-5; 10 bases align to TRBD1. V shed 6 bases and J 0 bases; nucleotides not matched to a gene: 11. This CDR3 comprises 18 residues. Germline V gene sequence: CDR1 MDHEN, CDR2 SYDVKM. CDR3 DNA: TGTGCCAGCAGCATAGGGGGACAGGGGACCTATAGCAATCAGCCCCAGCATTTT. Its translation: CASSIGGQGTYSNQPQHF.